This TCR beta chain was recovered during a study of vaccination effects on CD4 cells after COVID-19. As to this clone: Its antigen is not known. This specimen includes other DNA sequences encoding the same CDR3.

The study, taken as a whole, reports: Among infection- and vaccine-induced clones, marked clonal contraction occurred late after vaccination. Early post-infection timepoints were missing from the study, which also had few convalescent patients.

CD4+ T cell isolation took place after 10 days of culture. Participants got two doses of BNT162b2 or mRNA-1273 vaccine. In the vaccine recipients, nucleocapsid antibodies were negative and there was no prior SARS-CoV-2 infection. The V end lost 0 bases, the J end lost 6 bases, and 9 bases lay between the germline ends. The CDR3 totals 14 residues. The germline CDR1 and CDR2 sequences are MNHNS and SASEGT. Method: immunoSEQ multiplex PCR; TCRdb's copy keeps in-frame clones and lacks some. The sample holds about 45,000 clones, roughly 72% seen once. The rearrangement uses TRBV6-1 and TRBJ1-5; possibly TRBD1 for D (5 bases). The clonotype comes from a human donor who received a COVID-19 vaccine. The specimen comprised CD4+ T cells from PBMCs cultured without peptide, sampled after COVID-19 vaccination. CDR3 region: CASSEAGGGQPQHF. In nucleotides, the CDR3 is TGTGCCAGCAGTGAAGCGGGGGGAGGTCAGCCCCAGCATTTT.